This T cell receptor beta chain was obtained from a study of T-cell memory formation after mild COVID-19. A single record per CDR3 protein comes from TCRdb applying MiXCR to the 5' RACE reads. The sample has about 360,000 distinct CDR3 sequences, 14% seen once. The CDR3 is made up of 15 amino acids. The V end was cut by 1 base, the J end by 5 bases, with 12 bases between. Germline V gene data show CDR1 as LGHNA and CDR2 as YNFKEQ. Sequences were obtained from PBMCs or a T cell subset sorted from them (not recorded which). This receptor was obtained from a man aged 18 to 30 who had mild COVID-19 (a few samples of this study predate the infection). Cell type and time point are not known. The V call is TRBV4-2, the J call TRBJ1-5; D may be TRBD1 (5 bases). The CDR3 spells CASSQGAGMYQPQHF. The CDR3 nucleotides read TGTGCCAGCAGCCAAGGGGCAGGGATGTATCAGCCCCAGCATTTT.